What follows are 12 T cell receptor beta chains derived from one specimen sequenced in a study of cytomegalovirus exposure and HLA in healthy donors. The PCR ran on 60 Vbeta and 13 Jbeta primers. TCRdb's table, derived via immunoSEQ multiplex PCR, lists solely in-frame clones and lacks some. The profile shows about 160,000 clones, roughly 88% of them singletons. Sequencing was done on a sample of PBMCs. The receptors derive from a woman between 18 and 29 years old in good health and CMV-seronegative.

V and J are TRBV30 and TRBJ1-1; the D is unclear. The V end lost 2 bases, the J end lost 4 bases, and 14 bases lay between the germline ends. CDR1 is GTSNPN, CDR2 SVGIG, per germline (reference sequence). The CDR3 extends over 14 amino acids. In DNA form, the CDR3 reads TGTGCCTGGAGTAGAACCCCCCTGAGCACTGAAGCTTTCTTT. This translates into CAWSRTPLSTEAFF.

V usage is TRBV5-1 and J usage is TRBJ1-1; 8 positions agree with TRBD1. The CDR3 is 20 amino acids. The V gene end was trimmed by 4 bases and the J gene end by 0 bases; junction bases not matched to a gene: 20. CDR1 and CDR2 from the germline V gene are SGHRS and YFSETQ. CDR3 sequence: CASSGGQGASGVAMNTEAFF. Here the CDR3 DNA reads TGCGCCAGCAGCGGAGGACAGGGCGCCAGCGGGGTGGCCATGAACACTGAAGCTTTCTTT.

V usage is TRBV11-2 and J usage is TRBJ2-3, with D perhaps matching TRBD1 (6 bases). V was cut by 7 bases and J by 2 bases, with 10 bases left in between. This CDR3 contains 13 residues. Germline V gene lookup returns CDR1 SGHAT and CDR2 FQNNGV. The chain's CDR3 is CASNLGATDTQYF. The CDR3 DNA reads TGTGCCAGCAACCTGGGGGCCACAGATACGCAGTATTTT. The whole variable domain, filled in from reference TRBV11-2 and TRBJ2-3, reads EAGVAQSPRYKIIEKRQSVAFWCNPISGHATLYWYQQILGQGPKLLIQFQNNGVVDDSQLPKDRFSAERLKGVDSTLKIQPAKLEDSAVYLCASNLGATDTQYFGPGTRLTVL.

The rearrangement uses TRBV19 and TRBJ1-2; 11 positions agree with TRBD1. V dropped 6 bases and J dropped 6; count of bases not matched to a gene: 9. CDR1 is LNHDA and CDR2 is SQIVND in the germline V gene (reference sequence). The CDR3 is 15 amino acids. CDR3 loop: CASSRRTGGADGYTF. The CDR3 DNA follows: TGTGCCAGTAGCCGCAGGACAGGGGGCGCAGATGGCTACACCTTC.

The CDR3 protein is CASGRVRQGAQGYTF. In DNA, the CDR3 is TGTGCCAGCGGTCGGGTTCGACAGGGGGCGCAAGGCTACACCTTC. The V and J genes are TRBV2 and TRBJ1-2; 10 bases are a match to TRBD1. The junction had 14 bases not matched to a gene; V was cut back by 8 bases and J by 8 bases. Looked up from germline, CDR1 is SNHLY and CDR2 is FYNNEI. The CDR3 has 15 amino acids.

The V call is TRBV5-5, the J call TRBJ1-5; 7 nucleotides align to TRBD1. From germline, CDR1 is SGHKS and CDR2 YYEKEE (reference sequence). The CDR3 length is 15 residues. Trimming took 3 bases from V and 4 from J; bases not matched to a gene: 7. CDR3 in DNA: TGTGCCAGCAGCTCCTGGGACAGCAGAAATCAGCCCCAGCATTTT. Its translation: CASSSWDSRNQPQHF.

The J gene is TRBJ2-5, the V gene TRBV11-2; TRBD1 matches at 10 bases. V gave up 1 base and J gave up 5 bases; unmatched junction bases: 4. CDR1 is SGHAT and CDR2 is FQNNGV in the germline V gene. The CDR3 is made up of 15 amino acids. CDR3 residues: CASSLGGQGRETQYF. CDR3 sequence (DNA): TGTGCCAGCAGCTTAGGGGGACAGGGGCGGGAGACCCAGTACTTC.

The CDR3 here is CASISGGPNYNEQFF. The DNA of the CDR3 is TGTGCCAGTATTTCGGGGGGGCCCAACTACAATGAGCAGTTCTTC. This rearrangement joins TRBV19 to TRBJ2-1; 8 bases match TRBD2. V was pared by 7 bases and J by 3 bases, with 8 bases of the junction left unmatched. From germline, CDR1 is LNHDA and CDR2 SQIVND (reference sequence). This CDR3 has 15 amino acids.

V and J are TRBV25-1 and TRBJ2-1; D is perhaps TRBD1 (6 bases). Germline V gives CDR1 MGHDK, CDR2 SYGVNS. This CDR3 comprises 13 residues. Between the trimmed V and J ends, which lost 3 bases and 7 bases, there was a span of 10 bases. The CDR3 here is CASSDLQGNEQFF. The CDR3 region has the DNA TGTGCCAGCAGTGACTTACAGGGAAATGAGCAGTTCTTC.

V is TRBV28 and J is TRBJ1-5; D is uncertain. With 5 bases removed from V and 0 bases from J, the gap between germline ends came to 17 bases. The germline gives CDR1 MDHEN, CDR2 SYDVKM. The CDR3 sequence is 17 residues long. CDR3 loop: CASSPGVRFYSNQPQHF. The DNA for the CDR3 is TGTGCCAGCAGTCCCGGGGTGCGATTTTATAGCAATCAGCCCCAGCATTTT.

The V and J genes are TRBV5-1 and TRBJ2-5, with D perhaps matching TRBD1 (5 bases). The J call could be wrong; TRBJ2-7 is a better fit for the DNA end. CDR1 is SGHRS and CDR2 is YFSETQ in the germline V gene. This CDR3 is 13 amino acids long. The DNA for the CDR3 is TGCGCCAGCAGTCGAACAGGAATCTACGAGCAGTACTTC. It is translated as CASSRTGIYEQYF.

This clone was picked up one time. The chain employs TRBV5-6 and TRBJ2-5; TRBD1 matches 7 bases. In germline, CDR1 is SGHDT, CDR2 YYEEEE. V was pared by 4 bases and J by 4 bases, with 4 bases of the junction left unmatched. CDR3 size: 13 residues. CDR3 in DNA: TGTGCCAGCAGCCCACGGGACAGAGAGACCCAGTACTTC. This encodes CASSPRDRETQYF.